The clone carrying this T cell receptor (beta chain) was picked up a small number of times. Its antigen is currently unknown. TCRdb reprocessed the reads with MiXCR, giving one entry per CDR3 protein. The sample has about 890,000 distinct CDR3 sequences, roughly 30% seen once; the top ten hold roughly an eighth. Germline CDR1 and CDR2: SGHDN and FVKESK. With V trimmed by 5 bases and J by 0 bases, 6 bases remained unmatched. CDR3 size: 16 residues. This record belongs to a study of T cell repertoires in cytomegalovirus infection. Study-wide context: Indications came from public TCR beta signatures; they pointed to CMV infection and to a matching HLA type. Study-level results: The ex vivo response showed dominance by HLA-C-restricted CMV-specific TCR beta clonotypes.

The sequencing used cultured CD8+ T cells from PBMCs, collected from culture after CMV antigen stimulation. V gene TRBV14 combines with J gene TRBJ2-3; 9 nucleotides line up with TRBD2. This sequence was found in a human donor in good health (CMV status not recorded). Some clones in this sample may be carry-over from other donors' samples. The CDR3 is CASSNERGASTDTQYF. DNA of the CDR3: TGTGCCAGCAGCAACGAGCGGGGGGCTAGCACAGATACGCAGTATTTT.